This T cell receptor beta chain was documented in a study of cytotoxic CD8 clonotypes in ibrutinib-treated CLL. Study information: After a median roughly twelve months on treatment (6 to 36), response samples were drawn. Per sample, productive templates averaged around 230,000 and productive rearrangements averaged approximately 87,000. Regarding the study as a whole: Clonality increased at ibrutinib response, then returned toward baseline at progression. Sustained-remission and progressing patients had different sampling times.

In regard to this clone: The antigen is undetermined.

Method: immunoSEQ multiplex PCR; TCRdb's copy keeps in-frame clones and lacks some. This sample carries under 300,000 clones, 76% of them seen once, and the ten largest clones take about 6%. Germline CDR1 and CDR2: ENHRY and SYGVKD. The ends were cut back, 2 bases at V and 5 bases at J, with 13 bases in the middle. The CDR3 has 15 residues. Sequencing used PBMCs, obtained at disease progression, from a patient treated with ibrutinib. V usage is TRBV10-3 and J usage is TRBJ2-1; a possible D gene is TRBD2 (6 bases). The TCR comes from a human donor with chronic lymphocytic leukemia. CDR3 in DNA: TGTGCCATCAGTGAGACCCGGGACTCTAACAATGAGCAGTTCTTC. This encodes CAISETRDSNNEQFF.